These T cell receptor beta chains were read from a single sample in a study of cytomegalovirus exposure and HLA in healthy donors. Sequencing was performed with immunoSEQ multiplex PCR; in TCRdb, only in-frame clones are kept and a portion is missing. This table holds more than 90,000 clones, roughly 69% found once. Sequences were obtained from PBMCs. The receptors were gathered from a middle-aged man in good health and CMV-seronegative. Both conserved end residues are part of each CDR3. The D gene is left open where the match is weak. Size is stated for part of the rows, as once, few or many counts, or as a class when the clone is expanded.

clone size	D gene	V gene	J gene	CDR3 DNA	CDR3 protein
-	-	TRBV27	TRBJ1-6	TGTGCCAGCAGTAGGTCAGGGAGGTATTCACCCCTCCACTTT	CASSRSGRYSPLHF
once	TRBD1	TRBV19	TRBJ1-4	TGTGCCAGTAGTATCACAGGGGGCATGGGTGAAAAACTGTTTTTT	CASSITGGMGEKLFF
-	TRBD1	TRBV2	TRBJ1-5	TGTGCCAGCAGTCGGGGACAGGGCAATCAGCCCCAGCATTTT	CASSRGQGNQPQHF
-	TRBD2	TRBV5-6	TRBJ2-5	TGTGCCAGCAACGACCTGGGAGCGGGGGGGCGGAGAGAGACCCAGTACTTC	CASNDLGAGGRRETQYF
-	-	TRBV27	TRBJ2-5	TGTGCCAGCAGTGCCCCCACAGCGGGCCAAGAGACCCAGTACTTC	CASSAPTAGQETQYF
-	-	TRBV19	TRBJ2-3	TGTGCCAGTACCCGTTCCGAGGGGGTAGTGGGTCCCGCAGATACGCAGTATTTT	CASTRSEGVVGPADTQYF
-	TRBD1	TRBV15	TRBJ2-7	TGTGCCACCAGCAGAGGGACAGGGGGCATCTCCTACGAGCAGTACTTC	CATSRGTGGISYEQYF
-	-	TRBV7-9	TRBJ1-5	TGTGCCAGCAGCTTAGTTGGTGGTTATGGTGACACCAATCAGCCCCAGCATTTT	CASSLVGGYGDTNQPQHF
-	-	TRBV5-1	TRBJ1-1	TGCGCCAGCAGCTTGGCAGTGAACACTGAAGCTTTCTTT	CASSLAVNTEAFF
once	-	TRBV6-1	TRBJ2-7	TGTGCCAGCAGAGACCGGGAGTACGAGCAGTACTTC	CASRDREYEQYF
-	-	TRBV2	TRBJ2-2	TGTGCCAGCAGTGATCGGGGGAACACCGGGGAGCTGTTTTTT	CASSDRGNTGELFF
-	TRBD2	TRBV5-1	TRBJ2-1	TGCGCCAGCAGCTTGGCCTCGGTAGCGGGGCCCAATGAGCAGTTCTTC	CASSLASVAGPNEQFF
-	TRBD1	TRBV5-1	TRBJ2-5	TGCGCCAGCAGCTTGGCCGGGACAGGGGAAGAGACCCAGTACTTC	CASSLAGTGEETQYF
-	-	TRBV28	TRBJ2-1	TGTGCCAGCAGTTTCGTTGCACGGGGTATCGATGAGCAGTTCTTC	CASSFVARGIDEQFF
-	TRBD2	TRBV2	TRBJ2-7	TGTGCCAGCAATCCGGGAGGCGGGGTATACGAGCAGTACTTC	CASNPGGGVYEQYF
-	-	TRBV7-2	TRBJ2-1	TGTGCCAGCAGCTCATGGGAGATCTACAATGAGCAGTTCTTC	CASSSWEIYNEQFF
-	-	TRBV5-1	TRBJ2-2	TGCGCCAGCAGGGGTTTCGGGACTTCTCCCGGGGAGCTGTTTTTT	CASRGFGTSPGELFF
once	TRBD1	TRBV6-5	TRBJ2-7	TGTGCCAGCAGTAAGACACAGGGGGGAGCCTACGAGCAGTACTTC	CASSKTQGGAYEQYF
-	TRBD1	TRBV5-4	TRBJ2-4	TGTGCCAGCAGCTTAAAGGGGGCCAACATTCAGTACTTC	CASSLKGANIQYF
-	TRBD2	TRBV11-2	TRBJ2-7	TGTGCCAGCAGCTCTCAACGGGGGGGCGTCTACGAGCAGTACTTC	CASSSQRGGVYEQYF
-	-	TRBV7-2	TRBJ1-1	TGTGCCAGCAGCGGTTGGAGGTGGACTGAAGCTTTCTTT	CASSGWRWTEAFF
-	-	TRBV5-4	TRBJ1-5	TGTGCCAGCAGCCTGGGGGGAGACAACCAGCCCCAGCATTTT	CASSLGGDNQPQHF
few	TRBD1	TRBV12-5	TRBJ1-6	TGTGCTAGTGGTTTGATAAGGGGGCGGATTGGTAATTCACCCCTCCACTTT	CASGLIRGRIGNSPLHF
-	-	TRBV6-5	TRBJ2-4	TGTGCCAGCAGTTACGGGTCGCCTCGGTTGGGCAACATTCAGTACTTC	CASSYGSPRLGNIQYF
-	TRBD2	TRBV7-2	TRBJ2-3	TGTGCCAGCAGTCCACAGAAACTAGCGGGGGGTGGAGATACGCAGTATTTT	CASSPQKLAGGGDTQYF
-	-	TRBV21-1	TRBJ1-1	TGTGCCAGCAGCCTAAACAGGGGCTCTGAGAACACTGAAGCTTTCTTT	CASSLNRGSENTEAFF
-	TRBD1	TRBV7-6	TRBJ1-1	TGTGCCAGCAGCCGGACAGGGACTGAAGCTTTCTTT	CASSRTGTEAFF
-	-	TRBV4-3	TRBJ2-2	TGCGCCAGCAGCCCTTCCACCCCGGGACAAGGCCTCCGGGAGCTGTTTTTT	CASSPSTPGQGLRELFF
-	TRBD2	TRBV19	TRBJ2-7	TGTGCCAGTAGTATCACGGGACTAGCGACGTACGAGCAGTACTTC	CASSITGLATYEQYF
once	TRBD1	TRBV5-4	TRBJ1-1	TGTGCCAGCAGCCTTCCGGGGACAGGGCTTACTGAAGCTTTCTTT	CASSLPGTGLTEAFF
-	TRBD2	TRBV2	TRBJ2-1	TGTGCCAGCAGTGTTTTCGGACTAGCGGGAGACAATGAGCAGTTCTTC	CASSVFGLAGDNEQFF
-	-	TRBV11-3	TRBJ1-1	TGTGCCAGCAGCGGACGGACAAATCGACAAGTAAGGACTGAAGCTTTCTTT	CASSGRTNRQVRTEAFF
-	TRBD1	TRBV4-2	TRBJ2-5	TGTGCCAGCAGCCAAACCGGAACAGGGGGACTCCAAGAGACCCAGTACTTC	CASSQTGTGGLQETQYF
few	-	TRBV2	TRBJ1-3	TGTGCCAGCAGAAGAACCGGGACAACCCCAAGCTCTGGAAACACCATATATTTT	CASRRTGTTPSSGNTIYF
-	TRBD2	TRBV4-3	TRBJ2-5	TGCGCCAGCAGCCAAGAGGGGACTAGCGGGGGGGCCGGGGAGACCCAGTACTTC	CASSQEGTSGGAGETQYF
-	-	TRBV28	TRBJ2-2	TGTGCCAGCAGGCCCCGGCCGGGGTATTCCGGGGAGCTGTTTTTT	CASRPRPGYSGELFF
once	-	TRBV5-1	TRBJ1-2	TGCGCCAGCAGCTTGGCAGGGGACACTAACTATGGCTACACCTTC	CASSLAGDTNYGYTF
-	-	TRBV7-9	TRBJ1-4	TGTGCCAGCAGCTTAGAACAGGGACCAAATGAAAAACTGTTTTTT	CASSLEQGPNEKLFF
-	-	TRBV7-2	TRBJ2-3	TGTGCCAGCAGCTTAGTATCGGGGTTGACAGATACGCAGTATTTT	CASSLVSGLTDTQYF
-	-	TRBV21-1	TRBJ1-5	TGTGCCAGCAGCATTTCAAAGGTAGCCTATCGACGGTATAGCAATCAGCCCCAGCATTTT	CASSISKVAYRRYSNQPQHF
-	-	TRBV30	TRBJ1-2	TGTGCCTGGAGTGTTGGCGGGAGCCACAACTATGGCTACACCTTC	CAWSVGGSHNYGYTF
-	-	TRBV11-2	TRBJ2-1	TGTGCCAGCAGCTTGGAGGGGCCCCCGTTCTTC	CASSLEGPPFF
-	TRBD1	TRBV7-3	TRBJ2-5	TGTGCCAGCAGCTTTGGACAGGGAGAGACCCAGTACTTC	CASSFGQGETQYF
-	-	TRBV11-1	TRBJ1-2	TGTGCCAGCAGCCCCCCCTCCGGGACACACTATGGCTACACCTTC	CASSPPSGTHYGYTF
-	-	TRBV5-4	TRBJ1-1	TGTGCCAGCAGCTTGGTTCGGGGAGCGAACACTGAAGCTTTCTTT	CASSLVRGANTEAFF
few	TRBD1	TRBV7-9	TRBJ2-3	TGTGCCAGCAGCCCTGGGACAGTAACTAGCACAGATACGCAGTATTTT	CASSPGTVTSTDTQYF
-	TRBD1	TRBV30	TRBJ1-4	TGTGCCTGGAGTGTACCAGGGGGCGCGTGGAAACTGTTTTTT	CAWSVPGGAWKLFF
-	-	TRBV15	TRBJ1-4	TGTGCCACCGGAGTCCGCGATAATGAAAAACTGTTTTTT	CATGVRDNEKLFF
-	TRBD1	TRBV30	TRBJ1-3	TGTGCCTGGAGTGTACAGGGGGCCTCCTCTGGAAACACCATATATTTT	CAWSVQGASSGNTIYF
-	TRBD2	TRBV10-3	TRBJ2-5	TGTGCCATCAGTGAGTCAGTAGCGGGAGTCCGAGAGACCCAGTACTTC	CAISESVAGVRETQYF